This TCR beta chain was obtained from a study of blood T cell repertoires in COVID-19. Followed over time, Seattle patients had been enrolled while infection was active. Libraries were prepared by immunoSEQ multiplex PCR; TCRdb keeps only in-frame clonotypes and omits some of them. The table includes 130,000 or so clones, around 89% detected once. The sample comprised peripheral blood. The clonotype was recovered from a human donor with COVID-19, enrolled during active disease. The donor label of this sample is uncertain.

This chain's CDR3 is CATGGLGGSYQPQHF. CDR3 nucleotide sequence: TGTGCCACCGGAGGATTGGGGGGGAGTTATCAGCCCCAGCATTTT. This chain connects TRBV19 to TRBJ1-5; the D gene is possibly TRBD1 (5 bases). The CDR3 covers 15 residues. The germline V gene encodes CDR1 LNHDA and CDR2 SQIVND (reference sequence). The ends were cut back, 10 bases at V and 5 bases at J, with 21 bases in the middle.